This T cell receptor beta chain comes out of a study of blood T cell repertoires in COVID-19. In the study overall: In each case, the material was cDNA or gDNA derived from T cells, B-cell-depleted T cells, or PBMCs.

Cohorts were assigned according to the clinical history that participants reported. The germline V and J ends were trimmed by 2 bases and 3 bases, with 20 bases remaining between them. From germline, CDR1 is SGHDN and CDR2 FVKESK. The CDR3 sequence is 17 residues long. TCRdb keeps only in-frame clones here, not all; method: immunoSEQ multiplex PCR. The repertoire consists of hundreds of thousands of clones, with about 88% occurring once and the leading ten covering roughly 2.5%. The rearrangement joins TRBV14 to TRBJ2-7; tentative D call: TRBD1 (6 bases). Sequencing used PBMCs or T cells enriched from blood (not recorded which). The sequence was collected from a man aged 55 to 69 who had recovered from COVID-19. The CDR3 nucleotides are TGTGCCAGCAGCCAACTAGGACAACCTCAGGGGAACTACGAGCAGTACTTC. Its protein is CASSQLGQPQGNYEQYF. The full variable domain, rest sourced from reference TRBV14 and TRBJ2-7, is EAGVTQFPSHSVIEKGQTVTLRCDPISGHDNLYWYRRVMGKEIKFLLHFVKESKQDESGMPNNRFLAERTGGTYSTLKVQPAELEDSGVYFCASSQLGQPQGNYEQYFGPGTRLTVT.